Listed here is a single TCR beta chain. Its antigen target is currently unknown. No quality values exist for individual bases; no much larger clone is one base distant. The data derive from a study of T-cell reconstitution after alpha-beta-depleted transplantation in children (dated by TCRdb to the mid-2010s). With respect to the entire study: Using TCR repertoire profiling, the study quantitatively followed how T-cell immune reconstitution unfolded in children after TCRalphabeta/CD19-depleted allogeneic hematopoietic cell transplantation.

The method was PCR. The listed sequencing device is Illumina HiSeq 2500. Molecular barcoding was employed in the preparation of TCR libraries, with unique molecular identifiers being used to normalize TCRbeta repertoire quantification. TCRdb redid the processing of the public reads, applying fastp at Q25 and MiXCR, and retained in-frame beta chains. Every distinct CDR3 protein forms one entry, paired with its most common genes and DNA. The sample records 330,000 or so distinct CDR3 sequences, over 9% of which are singletons. The ten most abundant clones make up approximately 2.3% of the sample. CDR1 is given as MDHEN and CDR2 as SYDVKM, both from the germline V gene. The CDR3 runs 13 amino acids, cysteine and phenylalanine included. Only the CDR3 region is kept as DNA, spanning 39 bases read in frame from base 1. Trimming removed 4 bases from V and 3 bases from J, leaving 9 bases between the germline ends.

This clonotype was sampled from a human donor who donated a stem cell graft to a child with acute lymphoblastic leukemia. Recombination linked TRBV28 to TRBJ1-1; there is no confident call for the D gene. The specimen comprised PBMCs from the stem cell graft donor, sampled from the stem cell graft. The CDR3 protein is CASSSPWDTEAFF. The DNA sequence follows: TGTGCCAGCAGTTCCCCTTGGGACACTGAAGCTTTCTTT.